These 32 T cell receptor beta chains share one sample of origin, sequenced in a study of T cell responses to AZD1222 COVID-19 vaccine. Data came from immunoSEQ multiplex PCR; TCRdb stores just in-frame clones and leaves some out. Of roughly 130,000 clones listed, 80% to 90% are singletons. Sequences were derived from peripheral blood, sampled on day 0 of AZD1222 vaccination. The receptors were sampled from an adult in good health.

The chain has TRBV5-1 and TRBJ2-5; the match to TRBD2 covers 8 bases. The germline CDR1 and CDR2 sequences are SGHRS and YFSETQ. Trimming removed 0 bases from V and 0 bases from J; junction bases left unmatched: 16. This CDR3 contains 20 residues. As DNA, the CDR3 is TGCGCCAGCAGCTTGGCCGTTCTTAGTTCGGCGGGAGGTTACCAAGAGACCCAGTACTTC. This translates into CASSLAVLSSAGGYQETQYF.

The V gene is TRBV11-2, the J gene TRBJ1-4; D is uncertain. V lost 6 bases, J lost 4 bases, and 12 bases lay in between. CDR3 length equals 14 residues. Germline V gene data show CDR1 as SGHAT and CDR2 as FQNNGV. The CDR3 DNA follows: TGTGCCAGCAGGAACAGCCTTGGTAATGAAAAACTGTTTTTT. The encoded protein is CASRNSLGNEKLFF.

The rearrangement uses TRBV11-2 and TRBJ1-5; 7 positions match TRBD1. The CDR3 extends over 15 amino acids. V trimming: 2 bases; J trimming: 5 bases; junction bases outside the gene matches: 6. CDR1 SGHAT and CDR2 FQNNGV come from the germline V gene. CDR3 coding DNA: TGTGCCAGCAGCTTAAAAGGTACAGGGGATCAGCCCCAGCATTTT. Translating gives CASSLKGTGDQPQHF.

The chain is built from TRBV11-2 and TRBJ2-3, with TRBD2 identical over 7 bases. V was clipped by 3 bases and J by 6 bases; unmatched bases: 6. CDR1 is SGHAT and CDR2 is FQNNGV in the germline V gene. CDR3 length: 14 amino acids. The CDR3 loop reads CASSFRRGGDTQYF. In DNA form, the CDR3 reads TGTGCCAGCAGCTTCCGGCGGGGAGGGGATACGCAGTATTTT.

This sequence joins TRBV6-5 and TRBJ2-1, with a possible D match to TRBD2 (5 bases). The V gene's germline CDR1 is MNHEY and CDR2 SVGAGI. Trimming cost V 7 bases and J 3 bases, with 13 bases left between them. This CDR3 is built from 14 residues. The CDR3 DNA reads TGTGCCAGCACCGGACTCATCTTCTACAATGAGCAGTTCTTC. It specifies CASTGLIFYNEQFF.

V is TRBV11-2 and J is TRBJ2-3; D gene uncertain. The CDR3 loop spans 13 amino acids. Trimming shortened V by 3 bases and J by 5 bases, and 9 bases separated the two germline ends. Germline V CDR1 and CDR2: SGHAT, FQNNGV. The DNA of the CDR3 is TGTGCCAGCAGCTTCCAGCGTGGAGATACGCAGTATTTT. It translates to CASSFQRGDTQYF.

V usage is TRBV7-3 and J usage is TRBJ2-7, with 9 bases fitting TRBD1. The germline V gene encodes CDR1 SGHTA and CDR2 FQGTGA. CDR3 size: 14 residues. J was trimmed by 5 bases and V by 5 bases; bases with no gene match: 7. This CDR3 reads CASSQTGTGNEQYF. The CDR3 DNA follows: TGTGCCAGCAGCCAAACCGGGACAGGGAACGAGCAGTACTTC.

J is TRBJ2-7 and V is TRBV5-6; no clear D. CDR3 length: 16 amino acids. Trimming shortened V by 3 bases and J by 4 bases, and 20 bases separated the two germline ends. Germline CDR1 reads SGHDT; CDR2 reads YYEEEE. The CDR3 loop is CASSSLGSLALYEQYF. The DNA of the CDR3 is TGTGCCAGCAGCTCCCTCGGCAGCCTTGCTTTATACGAGCAGTACTTC. Full variable domain (remainder filled in from reference TRBV5-6 and TRBJ2-7): DAGVTQSPTHLIKTRGQQVTLRCSPKSGHDTVSWYQQALGQGPQFIFQYYEEEERQRGNFPDRFSGHQFPNYSSELNVNALLLGDSALYLCASSSLGSLALYEQYFGPGTRLTVT.

This clone showed up just once. This chain links TRBV6-5 with TRBJ1-3; D uncertain. This CDR3 is built from 13 residues. The V gene's germline CDR1 is MNHEY and CDR2 SVGAGI. V gave up 3 bases and J gave up 3 bases, with 6 bases separating them. CDR3 amino acids: CASSYNVGNTIYF. The CDR3 nucleotides read TGTGCCAGCAGTTATAATGTTGGAAACACCATATATTTT.

The chain is built from TRBV4-1 and TRBJ1-2; D perhaps matches TRBD1 (5 bases). The CDR3 is 15 amino acids. Germline values: CDR1 MGHRA, CDR2 YSYEKL. V dropped 1 base and J dropped 0 bases, with 9 bases sitting between them. The CDR3 loop is CASSQGTQTNYGYTF. CDR3 sequence (DNA): TGCGCCAGCAGCCAAGGGACACAGACTAACTATGGCTACACCTTC.

This clone was observed a few times. The chain carries TRBV30 and TRBJ2-2, with TRBD1 matching over 7 bases. Trimming removed 2 bases from V and 5 bases from J; junction bases left unmatched: 5. Germline-derived CDR1 and CDR2 are GTSNPN and SVGIG (reference sequence). The CDR3 is 14 residues long. CDR3 sequence reads: CAWSTGARTGELFF. The CDR3 DNA is TGTGCCTGGAGTACAGGGGCGCGAACCGGGGAGCTGTTTTTT.

The chain carries TRBV9 and TRBJ1-4; perhaps TRBD1 as D (6 bases). The CDR3 totals 13 residues. Between the trimmed V and J ends, which lost 3 bases and 5 bases, there was a span of 8 bases. Germline CDR1 and CDR2: SGDLS and YYNGEE. CDR3 in amino acids: CASSGDINEKLFF. In DNA, the CDR3 is TGTGCCAGCAGCGGGGACATAAATGAAAAACTGTTTTTT.

V gene TRBV6-4 combines with J gene TRBJ1-2, with D hard to call. The V gene lost 0 bases and the J gene lost 0 bases, with 8 bases spanning the gap. Germline CDR1 and CDR2: MRHNA and SNTAGT. This CDR3 is 15 amino acids long. The CDR3 here is CASSDSPLANYGYTF. The CDR3, as DNA: TGTGCCAGCAGTGACTCACCGTTAGCTAACTATGGCTACACCTTC.

This clone was counted once. The V call is TRBV7-3, the J call TRBJ2-7; D uncertain. This CDR3 contains 13 residues. The ends were cut back, 0 bases at V and 5 bases at J, with 8 bases in the middle. Germline lookup yields CDR1 SGHTA and CDR2 FQGTGA. This CDR3 is CASSLTLVHEQYF. The CDR3, as DNA: TGTGCCAGCAGCTTAACCCTGGTACACGAGCAGTACTTC.

The chain recombines TRBV24-1 with TRBJ2-6; possible D gene TRBD1, 5 bases. This CDR3 has 15 residues. With 1 base removed from V and 2 bases from J, the gap between germline ends came to 5 bases. In germline, CDR1 is KGHDR, CDR2 SFDVKD. CDR3 sequence: CATSDLGAGANVLTF. In DNA form, the CDR3 reads TGTGCCACCAGTGATTTAGGGGCTGGGGCCAACGTCCTGACTTTC.

The chain links TRBV5-4 to TRBJ2-2, with 11 bases matching TRBD2. This CDR3 has 17 amino acids. Unmatched junction bases numbered 8, after V lost 5 bases and J lost 2 bases. Per the germline V gene, CDR1 is SGHNT and CDR2 is YYREEE (reference sequence). The CDR3 sequence: CASSLPGLAANTGELFF. In nucleotides, the CDR3 is TGTGCCAGCAGTCTACCGGGACTAGCGGCTAACACCGGGGAGCTGTTTTTT.

This clone has a single count. The V gene is TRBV7-3, the J gene TRBJ1-2; D is undetermined. The CDR3 totals 13 residues. V dropped 5 bases and J dropped 0 bases, with 7 bases sitting between them. Germline assignment: CDR1 SGHTA and CDR2 FQGTGA. Here the CDR3 DNA reads TGTGCCAGCAGCCGCAGGTCTAACTATGGCTACACCTTC. Protein sequence: CASSRRSNYGYTF.

The rearrangement joins TRBV9 to TRBJ1-1; the D gene is possibly TRBD1 (6 bases). The CDR3 sequence is 14 residues long. V was pared by 4 bases and J by 4 bases, with 14 bases between. Germline-derived CDR1 and CDR2 are SGDLS and YYNGEE. The CDR3 DNA reads TGTGCCAGCAGCCCCCGGACAGAATCCACTGAAGCTTTCTTT. Its translation: CASSPRTESTEAFF.

This chain links TRBV7-3 with TRBJ2-2, with D tentatively TRBD1 (6 bases). Between the trimmed V and J ends, which lost 2 bases and 1 base, there was a span of 8 bases. CDR1 is SGHTA, CDR2 FQGTGA, per germline. The CDR3 totals 15 residues. CDR3 sequence reads: CASSLEGQNTGELFF. The CDR3 region has the DNA TGTGCCAGCAGCTTAGAGGGACAGAACACCGGGGAGCTGTTTTTT.

This chain joins TRBV13 and TRBJ1-4; D is unresolved. Germline loops: CDR1 PRHDT, CDR2 FYEKMQ (reference sequence). V lost 2 bases to trimming and J lost 5 bases, with 9 bases between them. The CDR3 has 14 amino acids. CDR3 loop: CASSLQSANEKLFF. In DNA, the CDR3 is TGTGCCAGCAGCTTACAGAGCGCGAATGAAAAACTGTTTTTT. The full variable domain, in which reference TRBV13 and TRBJ1-4 provide the parts outside the CDR3, is AAGVIQSPRHLIKEKRETATLKCYPIPRHDTVYWYQQGPGQDPQFLISFYEKMQSDKGSIPDRFSAQQFSDYHSELNMSSLELGDSALYFCASSLQSANEKLFFGSGTQLSVL.

The rearrangement uses TRBV30 and TRBJ1-4, with a possible D match to TRBD1 (6 bases). The length of the CDR3 is 15 residues. The germline V gene encodes CDR1 GTSNPN and CDR2 SVGIG (reference sequence). The V end was cut by 4 bases, the J end by 4 bases, with 16 bases between. The DNA of the CDR3 is TGTGCCTGGATGATGCAGACAGGCTTTAATGAAAAACTGTTTTTT. Protein: CAWMMQTGFNEKLFF.

The CDR3 sequence is CASSLNSGRTGDTQYF. CDR3 sequence (DNA): TGTGCCAGCAGCCTTAATAGCGGGAGAACCGGGGATACGCAGTATTTT. The rearrangement links TRBV7-3 to TRBJ2-3; 9 positions agree with TRBD2. Germline loops: CDR1 SGHTA, CDR2 FQGTGA. The V gene end was trimmed by 5 bases and the J gene end by 6 bases; junction bases not matched to a gene: 12. This CDR3 contains 16 residues.

This chain uses TRBV19 with TRBJ1-1; no reliable D call. The germline gives CDR1 LNHDA, CDR2 SQIVND (reference sequence). The CDR3 is 12 amino acids. V shed 0 bases and J shed 5 bases, with 4 bases lying between them. The CDR3 spells CASSIEGTEAFF. The CDR3 DNA reads TGTGCCAGTAGTATAGAGGGAACTGAAGCTTTCTTT.

This clone was seen only a few times. The rearrangement links TRBV4-1 to TRBJ1-6; D remains ambiguous. The CDR3 runs 15 residues. Germline V lookup: CDR1 MGHRA, CDR2 YSYEKL. Trimming took off 2 bases at V and 5 bases at J, with 10 bases between the two ends. CDR3 DNA sequence: TGCGCCAGCAGCCAATGGATGTTGGATAATTCACCCCTCCACTTT. It is translated as CASSQWMLDNSPLHF.

The chain joins TRBV5-1 to TRBJ1-1, with TRBD1 as a possible D gene (6 bases). The V end lost 8 bases, the J end lost 0 bases, and 14 bases lay between the germline ends. The CDR3 has 14 amino acids. Germline V gene sequence: CDR1 SGHRS, CDR2 YFSETQ. This CDR3 is CASKQGPMNTEAFF. CDR3 DNA sequence: TGCGCCAGTAAACAGGGCCCCATGAACACTGAAGCTTTCTTT.

This chain uses TRBV6-5 with TRBJ2-7, with TRBD1 as a possible D gene (5 bases). The CDR3 covers 15 residues. Trimming shortened V by 10 bases and J by 6 bases, and 25 bases separated the two germline ends. Germline V lookup: CDR1 MNHEY, CDR2 SVGAGI. The CDR3 DNA follows: TGTGCCACAAGGAATGGAAAAAACAGGCTCTCCGAGCAGTACTTC. Its translation: CATRNGKNRLSEQYF.

The chain has TRBV11-3 and TRBJ1-1; 7 bases agree with TRBD1. Germline CDR1 SGHNT, CDR2 YENEEA. Unmatched junction bases numbered 0, after V lost 1 base and J lost 4 bases. The CDR3 consists of 13 residues. The chain's CDR3 is CASSLAGGTEAFF. The CDR3 coding sequence is TGTGCCAGCAGCTTAGCAGGGGGCACTGAAGCTTTCTTT.

In its sample, this clone was seen once. The V gene is TRBV21-1, the J gene TRBJ2-4; TRBD1, the D gene given by the table, was not confirmed from the DNA. TRBV21-1 is listed as a pseudogene. The CDR3 has 17 amino acids. The CDR3 nucleotides are TGTGCCAGCAGCAAAGTCAAGGGTGCCAGGGGCGGAAACATTCAGTACTTC. This gives the protein CASSKVKGARGGNIQYF.

The chain carries TRBV15 and TRBJ2-3; D is unresolved. The CDR3 is made up of 15 amino acids. Deletions cut 5 bases from V and 4 bases from J, with 16 bases between. Germline CDR1 reads LNHNV; CDR2 reads YYDKDF (reference sequence). The CDR3 spells CATSGSLTWADTQYF. The CDR3 nucleotides are TGTGCCACCAGCGGCTCCCTCACTTGGGCAGATACGCAGTATTTT.

The chain links TRBV5-1 to TRBJ1-2; TRBD1 aligns across 9 bases. V was clipped by 2 bases and J by 7 bases; unmatched bases: 6. The CDR3 contains 14 residues. Germline V gene data show CDR1 as SGHRS and CDR2 as YFSETQ. The CDR3 DNA follows: TGCGCCAGCAGCTTCGCGGGACAGGGTGGTGGCTACACCTTC. Amino acids: CASSFAGQGGGYTF.

The chain combines TRBV7-8 with TRBJ1-1; D is undetermined. CDR1 and CDR2 (germline): SGHVS, FQNEAQ. The germline V and J ends were trimmed by 3 bases and 1 base, with 9 bases remaining between them. CDR3 size: 14 residues. CDR3: CASSLSSGNTEAFF. CDR3 in DNA: TGTGCCAGCAGCTTGTCTTCGGGGAACACTGAAGCTTTCTTT.

The V call is TRBV5-1, the J call TRBJ1-1, with D hard to call. Trimming removed 4 bases from V and 5 bases from J, with 9 bases in between. The CDR3 is 12 residues long. The germline V gene encodes CDR1 SGHRS and CDR2 YFSETQ. The CDR3 here is CASSGGQTEAFF. DNA for the CDR3: TGCGCCAGCAGCGGAGGTCAAACTGAAGCTTTCTTT.